The clone carrying this TCR beta chain appeared many times. These data come from a study of T-cell memory formation after mild COVID-19. The CDR3 consists of 13 residues. CDR1 and CDR2 from the germline V gene are ENHRY and SYGVKD. After removal of 10 bases from V and 8 bases from J, the junction contained 13 bases not matched to a gene. TCRdb used MiXCR to reprocess the 5' RACE reads, holding one entry per CDR3 protein. The table includes 150,000 to 200,000 distinct CDR3 sequences, around a tenth detected once. V gene TRBV10-3 combines with J gene TRBJ1-2; 7 bases are shared with TRBD1. The clonotype originates from a man aged 18 to 29 who had mild COVID-19 (a few samples of this study predate the infection). Cell type and time point are not known. The material sequenced was PBMCs or a T cell subset sorted from them (not recorded which). The CDR3 nucleotides are TGTGCCACTCACAGGGGTGCAGGGTCCGGCTACACCTTC. Translating it yields CATHRGAGSGYTF.